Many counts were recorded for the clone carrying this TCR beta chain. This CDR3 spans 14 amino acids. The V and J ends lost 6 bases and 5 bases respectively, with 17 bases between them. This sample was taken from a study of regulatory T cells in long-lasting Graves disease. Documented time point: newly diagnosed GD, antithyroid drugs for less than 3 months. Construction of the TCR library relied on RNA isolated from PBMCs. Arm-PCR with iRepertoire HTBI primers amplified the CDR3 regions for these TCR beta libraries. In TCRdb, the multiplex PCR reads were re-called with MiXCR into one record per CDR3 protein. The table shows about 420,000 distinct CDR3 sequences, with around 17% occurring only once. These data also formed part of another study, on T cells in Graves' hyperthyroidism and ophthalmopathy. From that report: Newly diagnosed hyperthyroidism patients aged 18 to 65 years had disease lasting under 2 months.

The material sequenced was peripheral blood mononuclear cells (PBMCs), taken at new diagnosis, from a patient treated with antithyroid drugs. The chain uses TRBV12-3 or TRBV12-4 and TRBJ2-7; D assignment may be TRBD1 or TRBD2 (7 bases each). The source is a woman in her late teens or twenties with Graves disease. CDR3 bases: TGTGCCAGCAGCCGGGGGAGGGGGCAGAACGAGCAGTACTTC. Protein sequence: CASSRGRGQNEQYF.